Presented here are 17 T cell receptor beta chains from one specimen sequenced in a study of cytomegalovirus exposure and HLA in healthy donors. Sequencing used immunoSEQ multiplex PCR; TCRdb keeps in-frame clones, though not all of them. The profile shows 130,000 to 150,000 clones, less than 90% of them singletons. The sequenced sample was PBMCs. The origin of the receptors is a man between 18 and 29 years old in good health and CMV-seronegative.

DNA of the CDR3: TGCGCCAGCAGCACGGGACTAGCGGACCCTCTGGGTGAGCAGTTCTTC. Its translation is CASSTGLADPLGEQFF. The chain recombines TRBV5-1 with TRBJ2-1; 11 nucleotides line up with TRBD2. V lost 4 bases and J lost 9; bases outside the gene matches: 12. Germline loops: CDR1 SGHRS, CDR2 YFSETQ. CDR3 length: 16 residues.

The gene calls are TRBV10-3 and TRBJ1-1; 8 positions agree with TRBD1. The CDR3 loop spans 12 amino acids. Germline V gene lookup returns CDR1 ENHRY and CDR2 SYGVKD. The V gene end was trimmed by 4 bases and the J gene end by 11 bases; junction bases not matched to a gene: 6. The DNA of the CDR3 is TGTGCCATCAGTGGACAGGGGATGGAGGCTTTCTTT. Its protein is CAISGQGMEAFF.

J is TRBJ1-2 and V is TRBV13; TRBD1 matches at 10 bases. CDR3 size: 16 residues. Germline V gene data show CDR1 as PRHDT and CDR2 as FYEKMQ (reference sequence). Losses at the gene ends were 4 bases for V and 4 bases for J; bases not matched to a gene: 9. In DNA, the CDR3 is TGTGCCAGCAGCTCCGGACAGGGGGGGGAAGGCTATGGCTACACCTTC. Its translation: CASSSGQGGEGYGYTF.

With respect to this clone: Other DNA sequences in the sample encode the same CDR3. The chain carries TRBV9 and TRBJ1-1, with D maybe TRBD1 (5 bases). CDR1 and CDR2 (germline): SGDLS, YYNGEE. The CDR3 runs 14 residues. V was cut by 0 bases and J by 0 bases, with 6 bases left in between. CDR3 region: CASSVGGMNTEAFF. The CDR3, as DNA: TGTGCCAGCAGCGTAGGGGGCATGAACACTGAAGCTTTCTTT.

The chain uses TRBV6-1 and TRBJ1-5, with 7 bases fitting TRBD1. V gave up 5 bases and J gave up 6 bases; unmatched junction bases: 10. There are 15 residues in the CDR3. Looked up from germline, CDR1 is MNHNS and CDR2 is SASEGT. This CDR3 reads CASSPRVGGSQPQHF. In DNA form, the CDR3 reads TGTGCCAGCAGTCCTAGGGTAGGGGGCAGTCAGCCCCAGCATTTT.

The chain combines TRBV27 with TRBJ1-2; D gene ambiguous. Looked up from germline, CDR1 is MNHEY and CDR2 is SMNVEV (reference sequence). CDR3 length equals 14 residues. Trimming took 5 bases from V and 3 from J, leaving 13 bases between them. The CDR3 bases are TGTGCCAGCAGTGACGCCCCAGGATACTATGGCTACACCTTC. It encodes CASSDAPGYYGYTF.

V gene TRBV6-5 combines with J gene TRBJ2-1, with 9 bases that match TRBD2. Per the germline V gene, CDR1 is MNHEY and CDR2 is SVGAGI. There are 16 residues in the CDR3. After removal of 2 bases from V and 8 bases from J, the junction contained 10 bases not matched to a gene. CDR3 sequence: CASSYPSSGGKYEQFF. In nucleotides, the CDR3 is TGTGCCAGCAGTTACCCTTCCAGCGGGGGGAAATATGAGCAGTTCTTC.

The J gene is TRBJ2-5, the V gene TRBV7-9, with 8 bases aligning to TRBD1. Germline CDR1 reads SEHNR; CDR2 reads FQNEAQ (reference sequence). V dropped 2 bases and J dropped 4; count of bases not matched to a gene: 9. This CDR3 has 16 residues. CDR3 sequence: CASSLRSQTGGETQYF. The CDR3 DNA reads TGTGCCAGCAGCTTAAGGTCACAAACAGGGGGAGAGACCCAGTACTTC.

The chain recombines TRBV15 with TRBJ2-1, with 12 bases aligning to TRBD2. Looked up from germline, CDR1 is LNHNV and CDR2 is YYDKDF (reference sequence). This CDR3 has 16 residues. Trimming cost V 4 bases and J 6 bases; bases outside gene matches: 7. CDR3 residues: CATSNGWGLAGNEQFF. CDR3 nucleotides: TGTGCCACCAGCAACGGGTGGGGACTAGCGGGCAATGAGCAGTTCTTC.

The chain uses TRBV6-1 and TRBJ1-4; D possibly corresponds to TRBD1 (6 bases). The V end was cut by 3 bases, the J end by 0 bases, with 11 bases between. Germline lookup yields CDR1 MNHNS and CDR2 SASEGT. The CDR3 contains 16 residues. CDR3 protein: CASSEDRRSTNEKLFF. CDR3 coding DNA: TGTGCCAGCAGTGAGGACAGACGATCAACTAATGAAAAACTGTTTTTT.

J is TRBJ2-7 and V is TRBV28; TRBD2 agrees at 7 bases. The CDR3 contains 14 residues. CDR1 is MDHEN and CDR2 is SYDVKM in the germline V gene. With V trimmed by 9 bases and J by 1 base, 9 bases remained unmatched. CDR3 in amino acids: CASEGTNSSYEQYF. DNA of the CDR3: TGTGCCAGTGAGGGGACTAATAGTTCCTACGAGCAGTACTTC.

The J gene is TRBJ1-3, the V gene TRBV30; 7 bases align to TRBD1. Germline values: CDR1 GTSNPN, CDR2 SVGIG (reference sequence). This CDR3 region has 14 residues. Trimming at V came to 8 bases and at J to 0 bases, leaving 7 bases not matched to a gene. Here the CDR3 DNA reads TGTGCCGGGGGACAGCTCTTCTCTGGAAACACCATATATTTT. It codes for CAGGQLFSGNTIYF.

The chain recombines TRBV19 with TRBJ1-6, with 10 bases identical to TRBD1. V lost 3 bases, J lost 10 bases, and 9 bases stayed unmatched. Germline V CDR1 and CDR2: LNHDA, SQIVND (reference sequence). This CDR3 has 16 amino acids. The CDR3 region is CASSISGQGEGSPLHF. In nucleotides, the CDR3 is TGTGCCAGTAGTATCTCAGGACAGGGGGAAGGATCACCCCTCCACTTT.

This clone was seen only a few times. The CDR3 spells CASSPGVAVYNEQFF. In DNA, the CDR3 is TGTGCCAGCAGCCCCGGAGTAGCGGTTTACAATGAGCAGTTCTTC. V is TRBV14 and J is TRBJ2-1; D may be TRBD2 (6 bases). Germline lookup yields CDR1 SGHDN and CDR2 FVKESK. This CDR3 comprises 15 residues. Trimming stripped 4 bases from V and 4 bases from J, with 14 bases between.

V and J are TRBV5-4 and TRBJ2-1; 11 bases agree with TRBD2. Germline CDR1 is SGHNT and CDR2 is YYREEE (reference sequence). J lost 7 bases, V lost 4 bases, and 7 bases had no gene match. The CDR3 totals 15 residues. The CDR3 spells CASSLSGRAGNEQFF. The CDR3 DNA is TGTGCCAGCAGCCTTAGCGGGAGGGCCGGGAATGAGCAGTTCTTC.

This clone was counted a single time. This chain joins TRBV30 and TRBJ1-3; a possible D gene is TRBD1 (6 bases). CDR1 is GTSNPN and CDR2 is SVGIG in the germline V gene (reference sequence). CDR3 length: 18 residues. V shed 0 bases and J shed 0 bases, with 18 bases lying between them. The CDR3 nucleotides are TGTGCCTGGAGTGTGCCCCCCCGACAGGCAACCTCTGGAAACACCATATATTTT. As protein: CAWSVPPRQATSGNTIYF.

The J gene is TRBJ2-1, the V gene TRBV6-1; weak D call: TRBD1 (6 bases). V gave up 4 bases and J gave up 2 bases, with 12 bases separating them. The CDR3 totals 15 residues. Germline V lookup: CDR1 MNHNS, CDR2 SASEGT. The CDR3 DNA follows: TGTGCCAGCAGTGGCCGGGACAACCCCTACAATGAGCAGTTCTTC. It codes for CASSGRDNPYNEQFF.